A single sample is the source of the 29 T cell receptor beta chains below, sequenced in a study of regulatory T cells in long-lasting Graves disease. Time point reported: newly diagnosed GD, antithyroid drugs for less than 3 months. After RNA was extracted from PBMCs, the TCR library was made from it. According to the study, TCR beta libraries were built with iRepertoire HTBI primers and CDR3-region Arm-PCR. A single record per CDR3 protein comes from TCRdb applying MiXCR to the multiplex PCR reads. The table includes more than 400,000 distinct CDR3 sequences, 15% to 20% detected once. These records were also assigned to another study, of T cells in Graves' hyperthyroidism and ophthalmopathy.

Sequences were derived from peripheral blood mononuclear cells (PBMCs), sampled at new diagnosis, from a patient treated with antithyroid drugs. The receptors shown here come from a man between 35 and 55 years old with Graves disease.

This clonotype was seen a handful of times. At one end, the junction sequence differs from germline, possibly due to a read error. CDR3 DNA: TGTGCCACCAGCAGATACAATACCGGGGAGCTGTCTTTT. It is translated as CATSRYNTGELSF. The chain couples TRBV15 to TRBJ2-2, with D tentatively TRBD2 (5 bases). The CDR3 is 13 amino acids. Germline V lookup: CDR1 LNHNV, CDR2 YYDKDF (reference sequence).

This clonotype was counted at least ten times. This chain links TRBV28 with TRBJ1-1, with 7 bases aligning to TRBD1. With V trimmed by 2 bases and J by 1 base, 4 bases remained unmatched. Germline V CDR1 and CDR2: MDHEN, SYDVKM. This CDR3 region has 15 residues. This CDR3 is CASSLQGEGNTEAFF. CDR3 DNA sequence: TGTGCCAGCAGTTTACAGGGGGAAGGGAACACTGAAGCTTTCTTT.

This clonotype appeared many times. This chain connects TRBV28 to TRBJ2-5, with 9 bases matching TRBD2. Germline CDR1 is MDHEN and CDR2 is SYDVKM. The CDR3 runs to 14 residues. Unmatched junction bases numbered 2, after V lost 2 bases and J lost 4 bases. In DNA form, the CDR3 reads TGTGCCAGCAGTTTAGCGGGAGGGTCAGAGACCCAGTACTTC. Translated, it gives CASSLAGGSETQYF.

This clonotype has a handful of counts. The genes are TRBV28 and TRBJ2-7, with 7 bases aligning to TRBD1. Germline V gene lookup returns CDR1 MDHEN and CDR2 SYDVKM. V trimming: 9 bases; J trimming: 0 bases; junction bases outside the gene matches: 5. CDR3 length: 13 residues. The CDR3 DNA reads TGTGCCAGTTTGGGACAGAGCTCCTACGAGCAGTACTTC. Its protein is CASLGQSSYEQYF. Full variable domain (missing parts from reference TRBV28 and TRBJ2-7): DVKVTQSSRYLVKRTGEKVFLECVQDMDHENMFWYRQDPGLGLRLIYFSYDVKMKEKGDIPEGYSVSREKKERFSLILESASTNQTSMYLCASLGQSSYEQYFGPGTRLTVT.

This clonotype showed up many times. This rearrangement joins TRBV28 to TRBJ2-5; 9 bases map to TRBD1. The CDR3 is made up of 15 amino acids. The trim removed 6 bases at V and 3 bases at J, leaving 8 bases unmatched. CDR1 is MDHEN and CDR2 is SYDVKM in the germline V gene. Here the CDR3 reads CASSPTGTGKETQYF. The CDR3 region has the DNA TGTGCCAGCAGCCCCACCGGGACAGGGAAAGAGACCCAGTACTTC.

With regard to this clonotype: This could be a read error, since a much larger clone is one nucleotide away. This chain uses TRBV5-6 with TRBJ1-1; the D is unclear. Germline V lookup: CDR1 SGHDT, CDR2 YYEEEE. Deletions cut 7 bases from V and 0 bases from J, with 13 bases between. The CDR3 is 14 amino acids. CDR3 DNA: TGTGCCAGCCGCGTACTTATCGTGAACACTGAAGCTTTCTTT. It yields the protein CASRVLIVNTEAFF.

V gene TRBV7-6 combines with J gene TRBJ2-7; D may be TRBD1 (6 bases). CDR3 length equals 15 residues. The V and J ends lost 2 bases and 4 bases respectively, with 15 bases between them. Germline V lookup: CDR1 SGHVS, CDR2 FNYEAQ. CDR3 region: CASSLNPDREYEQYF. CDR3 bases: TGTGCCAGCAGCTTAAATCCGGACAGAGAGTACGAGCAGTACTTC.

This clonotype was found a few times. This sequence joins TRBV5-1 and TRBJ2-7, with 11 bases fitting TRBD1. Germline CDR1 SGHRS, CDR2 YFSETQ. The CDR3 has 15 amino acids. V lost 4 bases to trimming and J lost 4 bases; unmatched junction nucleotides: 7. CDR3 nucleotides: TGCGCCAGCAGCCAATGGGACAGGGGGGCGTACGAGCAGTACTTC. Translating it yields CASSQWDRGAYEQYF.

This clonotype occurred many times. The V call is TRBV12-3 or TRBV12-4, the J call TRBJ2-7; 8 bases are a match to TRBD2. Losses at the gene ends were 5 bases for V and 6 bases for J; bases not matched to a gene: 9. The CDR3 is made up of 14 amino acids. In nucleotides, the CDR3 is TGTGCCAGCAGTCGATTTACCGGGACTAGCGAGCAGTACTTC. Its translation is CASSRFTGTSEQYF.

In this sample, this clonotype turned up many times. The rearrangement uses TRBV12-3 or TRBV12-4 and TRBJ2-7; no definite D call. With 2 bases removed from V and 6 bases from J, the gap between germline ends came to 11 bases. The CDR3 is 13 residues long. CDR3: CASSLSGLLEQYF. Here the CDR3 DNA reads TGTGCCAGCAGTTTAAGTGGTCTGCTCGAGCAGTACTTC.

In its sample, this clonotype was seen many times. J is TRBJ1-1 and V is TRBV12-3 or TRBV12-4; D is perhaps TRBD1 (5 bases). There are 13 residues in the CDR3. The V gene lost 6 bases and the J gene lost 5 bases, with 13 bases spanning the gap. The CDR3 spells CASSLWGSTEAFF. Here the CDR3 DNA reads TGTGCCAGCAGCCTCTGGGGGTCTACTGAAGCTTTCTTT.

This clonotype was seen a few times. The chain uses TRBV2 and TRBJ2-3, with 14 nucleotides matching TRBD2. V shed 5 bases and J 0 bases; nucleotides not matched to a gene: 4. Germline V CDR1 and CDR2: SNHLY, FYNNEI. The CDR3 extends over 17 amino acids. CDR3 in amino acids: CASSRTSGGPSTDTQYF. The CDR3 DNA follows: TGTGCCAGCAGTCGGACTAGCGGGGGGCCTAGCACAGATACGCAGTATTTT.

The chain employs TRBV30 and TRBJ1-3; D uncertain. V lost 2 bases and J 0 bases, leaving 11 bases between the germline ends. Germline-derived CDR1 and CDR2 are GTSNPN and SVGIG (reference sequence). The CDR3 contains 15 residues. CDR3 sequence reads: CAWSPFTVSGNTIYF. The CDR3 nucleotides read TGTGCCTGGAGTCCGTTTACAGTCTCTGGAAACACCATATATTTT. Filled out from reference TRBV30 and TRBJ1-3, the complete variable domain reads SQTIHQWPATLVQPVGSPLSLECTVEGTSNPNLYWYRQAAGRGLQLLFYSVGIGQISSEVPQNLSASRPQDRQFILSSKKLLLSDSGFYLCAWSPFTVSGNTIYFGEGSWLTVV.

This clonotype was seen a few times. The chain joins TRBV5-1 to TRBJ2-1, with 12 bases matching TRBD2. CDR1 is SGHRS, CDR2 YFSETQ, per germline. This CDR3 has 15 amino acids. Losses at the gene ends were 6 bases for V and 8 bases for J; bases not matched to a gene: 9. DNA for the CDR3: TGCGCCAGCAAGCCAGGACTAGCGGGGTCGGATGAGCAGTTCTTC. Translated, it gives CASKPGLAGSDEQFF.

This clonotype has a count of ten or more. The chain joins TRBV25-1 to TRBJ2-1, with 11 bases fitting TRBD2. The CDR3 loop spans 18 amino acids. Germline trimming cut 0 bases from V and 8 bases from J; bases unmatched to any gene: 12. Looked up from germline, CDR1 is MGHDK and CDR2 is SYGVNS. CDR3 region: CASSEYSSTSGSLYEQFF. In DNA form, the CDR3 reads TGTGCCAGCAGTGAATATTCCTCAACTAGCGGGAGCCTCTATGAGCAGTTCTTC.

The rearrangement links TRBV10-2 to TRBJ2-2, with 9 bases identical to TRBD2. Germline assignment: CDR1 WSHSY and CDR2 SAAADI. V dropped 4 bases and J dropped 5; count of bases not matched to a gene: 2. This CDR3 is built from 14 residues. The CDR3 coding sequence is TGCGCCAGCAGTGTGGCGGGAGGGACCGGGGAGCTGTTTTTT. It encodes CASSVAGGTGELFF.

Concerning this clonotype: In this CDR3 the conserved last residue, phenylalanine or tryptophan, is missing, so a read error is likely. The chain combines TRBV24-1 with TRBJ2-5; the D gene is possibly TRBD1 (7 bases). CDR1 and CDR2 (germline): KGHDR, SFDVKD. The CDR3 is 16 residues long. Between the trimmed V and J ends, which lost 4 bases and 5 bases, there was a span of 19 bases. In DNA form, the CDR3 reads TGTGCCACCAGTGACCCTGGAGGGGGCTACGCGGAGACCCAGTACCTC. It is translated as CATSDPGGGYAETQYL.

This clonotype has a handful of counts. The gene calls are TRBV6-1 and TRBJ2-7; 7 nucleotides agree with TRBD2. V was pared by 6 bases and J by 2 bases, with 10 bases of the junction left unmatched. Germline CDR1 reads MNHNS; CDR2 reads SASEGT. The CDR3 is made up of 15 amino acids. CDR3 nucleotide sequence: TGTGCCAGCAGCTCCCCCAAGCGGGGTCCCTACGAGCAGTACTTC. This gives the protein CASSSPKRGPYEQYF.

This clonotype occurred a few times. J is TRBJ2-1 and V is TRBV10-3; TRBD2 might be the D (5 bases). Germline V gene data show CDR1 as ENHRY and CDR2 as SYGVKD. The V and J ends lost 2 bases and 10 bases respectively, with 6 bases between them. This CDR3 has 11 residues. CDR3 nucleotide sequence: TGTGCCATCAGTGAGGGCGGGGAGCAGTTCTTC. The encoded protein is CAISEGGEQFF.

This clonotype was recorded many times. The chain links TRBV27 to TRBJ2-3, with unresolved D. CDR1 MNHEY and CDR2 SMNVEV come from the germline V gene (reference sequence). V was clipped by 1 base and J by 5 bases, with 4 bases between them. CDR3 length equals 12 residues. CDR3 amino acids: CASSLFGDTQYF. The CDR3 bases are TGTGCCAGCAGTTTATTCGGAGATACGCAGTATTTT.

This clonotype was recorded at least ten times. V usage is TRBV20-1 and J usage is TRBJ1-2; no firm D call. Trimming stripped 5 bases from V and 2 bases from J, with 9 bases between. The CDR3 runs 12 residues. Germline values: CDR1 DFQATT, CDR2 SNEGSKA (reference sequence). CDR3 loop: CSALRANYGYTF. In DNA, the CDR3 is TGCAGTGCTTTGAGGGCCAACTATGGCTACACCTTC.

The CDR3 DNA sequence: TGCAGCGTTTCCGGAGGCGAAAAACTGTTTTTT. Its protein is CSVSGGEKLFF. This chain uses TRBV29-1 with TRBJ1-4; D gene uncertain. The CDR3 spans 11 residues. The V gene lost 5 bases and the J gene lost 8 bases, with 9 bases spanning the gap. Germline CDR1 reads SQVTM; CDR2 reads ANQGSEA.

This clonotype was found many times. The J gene is TRBJ2-2, the V gene TRBV30; TRBD1 matches 8 bases. Germline V CDR1 and CDR2: GTSNPN, SVGIG (reference sequence). After removal of 3 bases from V and 6 bases from J, the junction contained 0 bases not matched to a gene. The CDR3 has 12 residues. Written as DNA, the CDR3 is TGTGCCTGGAGGACAGGGGCCGGGGAGCTGTTTTTT. Its translation is CAWRTGAGELFF.

This clonotype was seen at least ten times. This chain links TRBV11-2 with TRBJ2-2; D gene uncertain. CDR1 is SGHAT and CDR2 is FQNNGV in the germline V gene. Trimming shortened V by 1 base and J by 3 bases, and 12 bases separated the two germline ends. This CDR3 spans 16 amino acids. The CDR3 region is CASSLGAIGYTGELFF. The CDR3, as DNA: TGTGCCAGCAGCTTAGGAGCTATTGGGTACACCGGGGAGCTGTTTTTT. The full variable domain, rest sourced from reference TRBV11-2 and TRBJ2-2, is EAGVAQSPRYKIIEKRQSVAFWCNPISGHATLYWYQQILGQGPKLLIQFQNNGVVDDSQLPKDRFSAERLKGVDSTLKIQPAKLEDSAVYLCASSLGAIGYTGELFFGEGSRLTVL.

Ten or more counts support this clonotype. The chain links TRBV11-2 to TRBJ2-5, with 10 bases that match TRBD1. J gave up 4 bases and V 2 bases, and 7 bases lay outside the gene matches. The CDR3 sequence is 16 residues long. Germline V CDR1 and CDR2: SGHAT, FQNNGV. Written as DNA, the CDR3 is TGTGCCAGCAGCTTAACTCCAGGACAGGGGGGAGAGACCCAGTACTTC. It translates to CASSLTPGQGGETQYF.

This clonotype occurred many times. The chain carries TRBV12-3 or TRBV12-4 and TRBJ2-3; no definite D call. This CDR3 is built from 13 residues. V shed 4 bases and J shed 5 bases, with 10 bases lying between them. CDR3 bases: TGTGCCAGCAGTTCACGTCTGAGAGATACGCAGTATTTT. Translation gives CASSSRLRDTQYF.

This clonotype was counted at least ten times. V usage is TRBV6-5 and J usage is TRBJ2-7; TRBD2 is a possible D gene (6 bases). CDR1 is MNHEY and CDR2 is SVGAGI in the germline V gene. V was cut by 4 bases and J by 4 bases, with 17 bases left in between. The CDR3 is 15 amino acids. The DNA for the CDR3 is TGTGCCAGCAGTTCCCTACCGGGAGCTTCGTACGAGCAGTACTTC. It yields the protein CASSSLPGASYEQYF.

CDR3 in amino acids: CASSFSSLDGYTF. The CDR3 DNA follows: TGTGCCAGCAGTTTTTCCAGCCTCGATGGCTACACCTTC. The chain uses TRBV27 and TRBJ1-2; no definite D call. Germline V gene sequence: CDR1 MNHEY, CDR2 SMNVEV (reference sequence). Between the trimmed V and J ends, which lost 3 bases and 6 bases, there was a span of 11 bases. This CDR3 region has 13 residues.

This clonotype was seen ten or more times. The chain uses TRBV28 and TRBJ1-4, with D unresolved. This CDR3 comprises 15 residues. Between the trimmed V and J ends, which lost 5 bases and 0 bases, there was a span of 10 bases. Germline CDR1 and CDR2: MDHEN and SYDVKM. The CDR3 protein is CASSPSRATNEKLFF. The CDR3 DNA is TGTGCCAGCAGTCCCTCAAGGGCAACTAATGAAAAACTGTTTTTT.